This TCR beta chain was captured in a study of cytomegalovirus exposure and HLA in healthy donors. Study conclusions and caveats: A classifier reportedly called cytomegalovirus status with high sensitivity and specificity. Reportedly, fewer N-insertions than the approximately 650-donor mean appeared in an Asian-associated ancestry cluster in a later analysis.

The PCR employed 60 Vbeta primers together with 13 Jbeta primers. Per the study methods: In a later analysis, of tens of millions of unique beta chains, roughly 10 million appeared in at least two donors. This table comes from immunoSEQ multiplex PCR, and its TCRdb copy is limited to in-frame clones, with some not included. The V and J calls and clone size were taken over from that table, and D and trimming were inferred from the DNA. The repertoire holds about 180,000 clones, roughly 80% seen once, with under 0.4% in the top ten. The CDR3 sequence is 16 residues long. Unmatched junction bases numbered 12, after V lost 5 bases and J lost 5 bases. CDR1 is SGHVS, CDR2 FNYEAQ, per germline. Remarks on this clone: Its antigen is not identified.

Sequencing input: PBMCs. The J gene is TRBJ2-1, the V gene TRBV7-6, with TRBD2 matching 7 bases. The source of this sequence is a boy aged 2 to 10 in good health and CMV-seronegative. DNA for the CDR3: TGTGCCAGCAGCGCCGCTAGCGGAACAGGACACAATGAGCAGTTCTTC. It encodes CASSAASGTGHNEQFF.